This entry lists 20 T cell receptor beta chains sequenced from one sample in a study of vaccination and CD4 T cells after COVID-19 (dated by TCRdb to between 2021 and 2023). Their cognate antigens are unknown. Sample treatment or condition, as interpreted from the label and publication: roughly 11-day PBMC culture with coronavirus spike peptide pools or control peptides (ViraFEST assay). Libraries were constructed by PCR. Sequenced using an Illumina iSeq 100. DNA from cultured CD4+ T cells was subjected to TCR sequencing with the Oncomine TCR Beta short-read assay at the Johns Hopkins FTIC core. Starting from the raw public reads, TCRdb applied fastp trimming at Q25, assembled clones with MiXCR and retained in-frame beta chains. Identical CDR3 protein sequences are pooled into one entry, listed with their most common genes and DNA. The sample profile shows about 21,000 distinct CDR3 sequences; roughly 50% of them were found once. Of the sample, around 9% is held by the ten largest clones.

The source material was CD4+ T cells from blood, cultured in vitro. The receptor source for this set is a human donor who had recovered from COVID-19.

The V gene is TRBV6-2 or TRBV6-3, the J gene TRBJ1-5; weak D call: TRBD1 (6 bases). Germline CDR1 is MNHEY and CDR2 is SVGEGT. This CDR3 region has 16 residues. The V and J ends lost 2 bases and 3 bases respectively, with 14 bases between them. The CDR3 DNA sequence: TGTGCCAGCAGTTACGGGGGCGCGCAGGCCAATCAGCCCCAGCATTTT. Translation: CASSYGGAQANQPQHF.

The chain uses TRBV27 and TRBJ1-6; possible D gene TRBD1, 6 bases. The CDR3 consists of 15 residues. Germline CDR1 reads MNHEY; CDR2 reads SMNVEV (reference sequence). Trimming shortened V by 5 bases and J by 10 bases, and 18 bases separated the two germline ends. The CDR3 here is CASSRIPQGSSPLHF. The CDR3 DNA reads TGTGCCAGCAGTCGAATTCCACAGGGAAGCTCACCCCTCCACTTT.

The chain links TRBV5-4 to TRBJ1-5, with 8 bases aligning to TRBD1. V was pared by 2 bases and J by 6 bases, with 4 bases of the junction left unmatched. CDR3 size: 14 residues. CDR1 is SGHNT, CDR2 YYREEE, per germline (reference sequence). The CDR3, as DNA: TGTGCCAGCAGCTTACAGGGGGATAGTCAGCCCCAGCATTTT. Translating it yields CASSLQGDSQPQHF.

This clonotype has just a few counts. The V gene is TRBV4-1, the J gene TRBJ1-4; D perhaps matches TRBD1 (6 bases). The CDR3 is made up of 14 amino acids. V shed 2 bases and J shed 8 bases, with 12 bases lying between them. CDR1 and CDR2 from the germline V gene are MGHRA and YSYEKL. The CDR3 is CASSQSGVNEKLFF. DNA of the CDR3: TGCGCCAGCAGCCAATCAGGGGTAAACGAAAAACTGTTTTTT.

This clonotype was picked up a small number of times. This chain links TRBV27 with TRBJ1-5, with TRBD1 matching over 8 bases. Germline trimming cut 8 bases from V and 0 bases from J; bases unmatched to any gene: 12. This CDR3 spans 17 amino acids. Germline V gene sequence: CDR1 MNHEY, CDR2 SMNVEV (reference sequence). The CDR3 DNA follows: TGTGCCAGCGGGACCGGGACAGGAAACCCTAGCAATCAGCCCCAGCATTTT. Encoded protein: CASGTGTGNPSNQPQHF.

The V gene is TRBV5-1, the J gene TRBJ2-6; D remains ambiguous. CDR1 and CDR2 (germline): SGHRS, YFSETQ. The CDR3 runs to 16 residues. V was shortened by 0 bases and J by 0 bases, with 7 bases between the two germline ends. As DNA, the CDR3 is TGCGCCAGCAGCTTGGCCAGCTACTCTGGGGCCAACGTCCTGACTTTC. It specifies CASSLASYSGANVLTF.

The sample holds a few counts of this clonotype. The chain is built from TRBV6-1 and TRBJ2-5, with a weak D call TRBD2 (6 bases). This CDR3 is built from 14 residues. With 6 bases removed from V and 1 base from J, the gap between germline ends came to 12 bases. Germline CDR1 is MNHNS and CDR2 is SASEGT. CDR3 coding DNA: TGTGCCAGCAGAAGGACTACCCCCCAAGAGACCCAGTACTTC. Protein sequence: CASRRTTPQETQYF.

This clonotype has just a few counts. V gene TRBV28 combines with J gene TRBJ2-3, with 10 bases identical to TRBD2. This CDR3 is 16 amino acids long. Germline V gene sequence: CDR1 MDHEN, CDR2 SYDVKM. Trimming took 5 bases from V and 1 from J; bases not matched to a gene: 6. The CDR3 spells CASSLTGLAGTDTQYF. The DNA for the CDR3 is TGTGCCAGCAGTCTAACCGGACTAGCGGGCACAGATACGCAGTATTTT.

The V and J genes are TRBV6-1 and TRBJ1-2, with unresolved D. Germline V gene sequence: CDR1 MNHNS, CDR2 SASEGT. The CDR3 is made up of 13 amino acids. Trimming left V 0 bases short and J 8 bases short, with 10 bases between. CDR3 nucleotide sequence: TGTGCCAGCAGTGAAGCGAAAAAGCACGGCTACACCTTC. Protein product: CASSEAKKHGYTF.

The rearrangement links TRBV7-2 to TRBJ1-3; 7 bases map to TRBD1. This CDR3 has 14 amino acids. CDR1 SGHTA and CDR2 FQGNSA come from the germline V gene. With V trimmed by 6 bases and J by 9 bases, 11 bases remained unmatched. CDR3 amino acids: CASRLGGGEGTIYF. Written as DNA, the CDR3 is TGTGCCAGCAGGTTGGGAGGGGGCGAGGGCACCATATATTTT.

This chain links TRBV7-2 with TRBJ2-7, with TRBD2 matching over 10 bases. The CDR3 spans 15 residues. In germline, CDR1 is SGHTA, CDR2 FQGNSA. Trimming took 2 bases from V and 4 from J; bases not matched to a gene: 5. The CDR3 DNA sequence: TGTGCCAGCAGCTTAAGCGGGGGGGCGGAGTACGAGCAGTACTTC. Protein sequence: CASSLSGGAEYEQYF.

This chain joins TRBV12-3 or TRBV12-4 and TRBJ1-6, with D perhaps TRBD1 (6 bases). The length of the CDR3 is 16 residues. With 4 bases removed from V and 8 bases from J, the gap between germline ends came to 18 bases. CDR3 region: CASSSSRGGGDSPLHF. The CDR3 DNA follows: TGTGCCAGCAGTTCTAGCCGAGGGGGTGGAGATTCACCCCTCCACTTT.

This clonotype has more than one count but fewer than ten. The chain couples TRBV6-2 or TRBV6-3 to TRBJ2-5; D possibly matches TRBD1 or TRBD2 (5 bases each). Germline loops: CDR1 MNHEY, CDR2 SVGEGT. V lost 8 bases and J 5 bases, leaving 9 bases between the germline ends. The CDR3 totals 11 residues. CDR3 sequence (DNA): TGTGCCAGCGGGGGTGGCGAGACCCAGTACTTC. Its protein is CASGGGETQYF.

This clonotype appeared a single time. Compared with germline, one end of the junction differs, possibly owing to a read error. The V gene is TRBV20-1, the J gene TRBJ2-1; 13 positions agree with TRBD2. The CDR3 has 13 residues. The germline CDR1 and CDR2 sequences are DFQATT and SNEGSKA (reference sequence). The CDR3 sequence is CSTIELAGGPWVF. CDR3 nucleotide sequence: TGCAGTACAATCGAACTAGCGGGAGGGCCTTGGGTCTTC.

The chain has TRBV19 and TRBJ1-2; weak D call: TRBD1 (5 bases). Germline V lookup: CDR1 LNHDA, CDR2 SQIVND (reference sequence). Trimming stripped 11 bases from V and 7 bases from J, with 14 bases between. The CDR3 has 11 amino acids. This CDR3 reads CAFSGTGGYTF. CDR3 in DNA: TGTGCCTTCTCGGGAACAGGTGGCTACACCTTC.

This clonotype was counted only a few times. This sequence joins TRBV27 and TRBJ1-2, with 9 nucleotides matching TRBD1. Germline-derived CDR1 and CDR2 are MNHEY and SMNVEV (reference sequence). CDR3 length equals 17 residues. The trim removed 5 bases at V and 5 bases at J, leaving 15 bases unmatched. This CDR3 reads CASSPLYLRDRDYGYTF. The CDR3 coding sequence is TGTGCCAGCAGTCCCCTTTATTTGCGGGACAGGGATTATGGCTACACCTTC.

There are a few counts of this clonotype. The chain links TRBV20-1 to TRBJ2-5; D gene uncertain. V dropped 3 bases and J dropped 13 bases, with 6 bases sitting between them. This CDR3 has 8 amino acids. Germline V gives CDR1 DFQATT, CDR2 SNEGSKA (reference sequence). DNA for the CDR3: TGCAGTGCTAGCCGTCGGTACTTC. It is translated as CSASRRYF.

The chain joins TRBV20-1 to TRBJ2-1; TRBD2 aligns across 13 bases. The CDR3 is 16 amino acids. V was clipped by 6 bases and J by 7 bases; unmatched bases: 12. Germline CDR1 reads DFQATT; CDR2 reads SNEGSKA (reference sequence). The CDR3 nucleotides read TGCAGTGCCCAGGGACTAGCGGGGCCAAAAGGGAATGAGCAGTTCTTC. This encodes CSAQGLAGPKGNEQFF.

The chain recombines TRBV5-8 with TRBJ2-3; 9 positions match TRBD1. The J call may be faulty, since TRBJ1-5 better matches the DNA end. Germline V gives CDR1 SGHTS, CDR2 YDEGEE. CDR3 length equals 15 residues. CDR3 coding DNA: TGTGCCAGCAGCTTGGGGGACAGGGATGGAGATACGCAGCATTTT. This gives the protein CASSLGDRDGDTQHF.

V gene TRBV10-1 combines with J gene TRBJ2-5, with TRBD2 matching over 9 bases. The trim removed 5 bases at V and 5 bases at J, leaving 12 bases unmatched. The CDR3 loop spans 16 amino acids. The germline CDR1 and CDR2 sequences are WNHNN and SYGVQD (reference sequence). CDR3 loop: CASSQDSGSVVETQYF. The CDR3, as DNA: TGCGCCAGCAGTCAAGATAGCGGGAGCGTAGTGGAGACCCAGTACTTC.